One TCR beta chain is described in this entry. Its antigen is as yet unknown. The CDR3 length is 15 residues. V lost 1 base and J lost 5; bases outside the gene matches: 5. The V gene's germline CDR1 is DFQATT and CDR2 SNEGSKA (reference sequence). The sample belongs to a study of T-cell reconstitution after alpha-beta-depleted transplantation in children. Whole-study findings and limits: Reportedly, roughly two months post-transplant, alpha-beta T cells arose from several hundred expanded graft clones. Certain patients had high TCRbeta diversity at day 60, and it came from recipient T cells and thymic progenitors that survived. A year post-transplant, T-cell counts and diversity derived mostly from newly produced T cells.

TCRbeta library preparation incorporated unique molecular identifiers. TCRdb called the PCR reads again in MiXCR, with one record for every CDR3 protein. Here the sample spans some 600,000 distinct CDR3 sequences, 10% to 15% being singletons. The source of this sequence is a male patient aged 10 to 17 who had a stem cell transplant for acute myeloid leukemia, so the T cells may come from the graft donor. The source was PBMCs, mostly from graft donor cells, collected 360 days after TCRalphabeta/CD19-depleted stem cell transplant. The chain employs TRBV20-1 and TRBJ2-5; 12 bases map to TRBD2. The CDR3 DNA sequence: TGCAGTGCTAGAGTCCTAGCGGGAGGGGCGGAGACCCAGTACTTC. Amino acids: CSARVLAGGAETQYF.